This entry is about one TCR beta chain. The sample comes from a study of blood T cell repertoires in COVID-19. The wider study: From T cells, B-cell-depleted T cells, or PBMCs came the material, which was cDNA or gDNA.

Clinical history reported by participants formed the basis on which cohorts were assigned. Symptom resolution, clearance, or two negative PCRs marked donors in Cohort 3 as recovered. The CDR3 contains 13 residues. The ends were cut back, 0 bases at V and 8 bases at J, with 7 bases in the middle. Per the germline V gene, CDR1 is LNHNV and CDR2 is YYDKDF (reference sequence). Sequencing was performed with immunoSEQ multiplex PCR; in TCRdb, only in-frame clones are kept and a portion is missing. The data hold more than 250,000 clones, with 70% to 90% observed a single time. The rearrangement links TRBV15 to TRBJ1-4; no reliable D call. This clonotype was sampled from a woman in her thirties who had recovered from COVID-19. Specimen: PBMCs or T cells enriched from blood (not recorded which). CDR3 sequence (DNA): TGTGCCACCAGCAGAGATCCCGGGGAAAAACTGTTTTTT. This gives the protein CATSRDPGEKLFF.